The next 17 T cell receptor beta chains were all read from a single sample in a study of CD8+CD57+ T cells in acquired aplastic anemia. Both TCR beta VDJ combination and CDR3 sequence profiling were carried out. Genomic DNA was the template for this profiling. One entry per CDR3 protein results from TCRdb running MiXCR on the reads. The data contain approximately 120,000 distinct CDR3 sequences, approximately 40% of them singletons. It was patients with CD8+CD57+ cell expansion by flow cytometry who were chosen for sequencing. Sequencing used sorted CD4+, CD8+, or CD8+CD57+ T cells (not recorded which) from PBMCs. These receptors originate from a human donor with aplastic anemia.

This clonotype was counted many times. The V gene is TRBV11-1, the J gene TRBJ1-2; no reliable D call. This CDR3 has 16 amino acids. Germline lookup yields CDR1 SGHAT and CDR2 FQDESV (reference sequence). Trimming stripped 1 base from V and 8 bases from J, with 20 bases between. The DNA for the CDR3 is TGTGCCAGCAGCTTAGGATTCTGGGCAGGAGGATGGGGCTACACCTTC. Protein sequence: CASSLGFWAGGWGYTF.

This clonotype showed up many times. V gene TRBV19 combines with J gene TRBJ1-4; 8 nucleotides agree with TRBD1. The V gene end was trimmed by 2 bases and the J gene end by 2 bases; junction bases not matched to a gene: 1. The length of the CDR3 is 15 residues. Germline V gene lookup returns CDR1 LNHDA and CDR2 SQIVND (reference sequence). As DNA, the CDR3 is TGTGCCAGTAGTATAAACAGGGGGACTAATGAAAAACTGTTTTTT. Encoded protein: CASSINRGTNEKLFF.

This clonotype was found many times. This chain connects TRBV11-3 to TRBJ2-7; unclear D gene. From germline, CDR1 is SGHNT and CDR2 YENEEA. V was clipped by 4 bases and J by 3 bases, with 10 bases between them. This CDR3 comprises 13 residues. CDR3 region: CASSSGPSYEQYF. CDR3 bases: TGTGCCAGCAGCTCCGGGCCGAGCTACGAGCAGTACTTC.

This clonotype appeared many times. The V and J genes are TRBV20-1 and TRBJ1-6; D call uncertain. This CDR3 comprises 14 residues. Looked up from germline, CDR1 is DFQATT and CDR2 is SNEGSKA (reference sequence). V dropped 1 base and J dropped 9 bases, with 13 bases sitting between them. The CDR3 region has the DNA TGCAGTGCTAGAGGGTTAGACTGGGGTTCACCCCTCCACTTT. This codes for CSARGLDWGSPLHF.

This clonotype was seen more than once but under ten times. Possible read error: a much larger clone is one base away. The chain recombines TRBV7-9 with TRBJ1-2; TRBD1 might be the D (5 bases). Germline V CDR1 and CDR2: SEHNR, FQNEAQ (reference sequence). CDR3 length equals 14 residues. The ends were cut back, 6 bases at V and 4 bases at J, with 15 bases in the middle. The CDR3 loop reads CASRRDGGAYGYTF. CDR3 DNA: TGTGCCAGCAGGCGAGACGGGGGAGCCTATGGCTACACCTTC.

This clonotype was seen repeatedly, ten times or more. The chain joins TRBV15 to TRBJ2-5; TRBD2 might be the D (6 bases). CDR1 LNHNV and CDR2 YYDKDF come from the germline V gene (reference sequence). There are 14 residues in the CDR3. Deletions cut 4 bases from V and 5 bases from J, with 14 bases between. The CDR3 bases are TGTGCCACCAGCACCAGAAATGCGGGGGAGACCCAGTACTTC. Its translation is CATSTRNAGETQYF.

Turning to this clonotype: A much larger clonotype is one base distant, so this may be a read error. The rearrangement links TRBV5-1 to TRBJ1-3, with TRBD1 as a possible D gene (5 bases). This CDR3 is 16 amino acids long. Germline CDR1 reads SGHRS; CDR2 reads YFSETQ. The CDR3 DNA is TGCGCCAGCAGCTTAACAACAGGAATCTCTGGAAACGCCATATATTTT. Its protein product is CASSLTTGISGNAIYF.

V usage is TRBV10-3 and J usage is TRBJ2-5; 11 bases map to TRBD2. The CDR3 sequence is 15 residues long. Germline V gene lookup returns CDR1 ENHRY and CDR2 SYGVKD. V trimming: 4 bases; J trimming: 4 bases; junction bases outside the gene matches: 5. The CDR3 nucleotides are TGTGCCATCAGTGGACTAGCGGGGTTTCGAGAGACCCAGTACTTC. It yields the protein CAISGLAGFRETQYF.

The genes are TRBV24-1 and TRBJ2-5, with D perhaps matching TRBD2 (5 bases). Germline values: CDR1 KGHDR, CDR2 SFDVKD. Between the trimmed V and J ends, which lost 3 bases and 5 bases, there was a span of 9 bases. There are 13 residues in the CDR3. The CDR3, as DNA: TGTGCCACCAGTGATCGGGGTTACGAGACCCAGTACTTC. Protein product: CATSDRGYETQYF.

The V gene is TRBV20-1, the J gene TRBJ2-7; 8 bases line up with TRBD1. The V segment lost 6 bases and the J segment 3 bases; nucleotides outside the gene matches: 4. The CDR3 is made up of 12 amino acids. CDR1 DFQATT and CDR2 SNEGSKA come from the germline V gene (reference sequence). The CDR3 region is CSADREDYEQYV. The CDR3, as DNA: TGCAGTGCGGACAGGGAGGACTACGAGCAGTACGTC.

Remarks on this clonotype: The junction departs from the called germline gene at one end, perhaps through a read error. This rearrangement joins TRBV4-1 to TRBJ2-1; TRBD2 matches at 8 bases. The germline CDR1 and CDR2 sequences are MGHRA and YSYEKL. CDR3 length: 17 residues. The CDR3 reads CACSQALSGAPYNEQFF. CDR3 DNA: TGCGCCTGCAGCCAAGCTCTTAGCGGGGCTCCCTACAATGAGCAGTTCTTC.

This chain uses TRBV10-3 with TRBJ1-1; D is uncertain. Germline CDR1 is ENHRY and CDR2 is SYGVKD. V was clipped by 3 bases and J by 3 bases, with 5 bases between them. CDR3 length: 12 amino acids. The CDR3 nucleotides are TGTGCCATCAGTGACGCGGACACTGAAGCTTTCTTT. Encoded protein: CAISDADTEAFF.

Regarding this clonotype: The conserved phenylalanine or tryptophan is not found at the CDR3 terminus, so this likely reflects a read error. J is TRBJ1-1 and V is TRBV6-6; D is uncertain. The germline V gene has CDR1 MNHNY and CDR2 SVGAGI (reference sequence). V lost 4 bases and J 6 bases, leaving 12 bases between the germline ends. The CDR3 runs 13 residues. The CDR3 nucleotides are TGTGCCAGCAGTTCCACTGTATGGTCTGAAGCTTTCCTT. Protein sequence: CASSSTVWSEAFL.

The chain has TRBV10-3 and TRBJ1-2; 10 nucleotides match TRBD1. Germline CDR1 and CDR2: ENHRY and SYGVKD. Trimming removed 10 bases from V and 8 bases from J; junction bases left unmatched: 10. The CDR3 is made up of 13 amino acids. The CDR3 sequence: CASSRDRGQGYTF. CDR3 bases: TGTGCCAGCAGCAGGGACAGGGGACAAGGCTACACCTTC.

This chain joins TRBV12-3 or TRBV12-4 and TRBJ1-4; D unclear. The CDR3 has 14 residues. V gave up 2 bases and J gave up 11 bases, with 15 bases separating them. In nucleotides, the CDR3 is TGTGCCAGCAGTTTATCTGCGAGTGATGGGAAACTGTTTTTT. It yields the protein CASSLSASDGKLFF.

This clonotype was recorded a few times. The J gene is TRBJ2-5, the V gene TRBV18; 9 bases map to TRBD2. The CDR3 spans 19 residues. After removal of 0 bases from V and 4 bases from J, the junction contained 15 bases not matched to a gene. Looked up from germline, CDR1 is KGHSH and CDR2 is LQKENI. The CDR3: CASSPPTLAGIQGGETQYF. As DNA, the CDR3 is TGTGCCAGCTCACCACCGACGCTAGCGGGGATACAAGGGGGAGAGACCCAGTACTTC. Full variable domain (remainder filled in from reference TRBV18 and TRBJ2-5): NAGVMQNPRHLVRRRGQEARLRCSPMKGHSHVYWYRQLPEEGLKFMVYLQKENIIDESGMPKERFSAEFPKEGPSILRIQQVVRGDSAAYFCASSPPTLAGIQGGETQYFGPGTRLLVL.

The chain joins TRBV2 to TRBJ2-3; TRBD2 matches 13 bases. From germline, CDR1 is SNHLY and CDR2 FYNNEI. Unmatched junction bases numbered 1, after V lost 0 bases and J lost 4 bases. The CDR3 is 16 amino acids. The CDR3 loop reads CASSEAGLAGADTQYF. CDR3 coding DNA: TGTGCCAGCAGTGAAGCAGGACTAGCGGGGGCAGATACGCAGTATTTT. The entire variable domain, with the rest obtained from reference TRBV2 and TRBJ2-3, is as follows: EPEVTQTPSHQVTQMGQEVILRCVPISNHLYFYWYRQILGQKVEFLVSFYNNEISEKSEIFDDQFSVERPDGSNFTLKIRSTKLEDSAMYFCASSEAGLAGADTQYFGPGTRLTVL.